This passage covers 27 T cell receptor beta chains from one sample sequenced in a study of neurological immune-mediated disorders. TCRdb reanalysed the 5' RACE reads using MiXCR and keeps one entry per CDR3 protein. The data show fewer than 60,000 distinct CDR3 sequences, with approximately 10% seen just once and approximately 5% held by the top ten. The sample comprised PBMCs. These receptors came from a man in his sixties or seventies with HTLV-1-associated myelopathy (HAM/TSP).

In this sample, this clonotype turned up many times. As DNA, the CDR3 is TGTGCCAGCAGTCCGGGACAGGGGGCGAGTTCACCCCTCCACTTT. Amino acids: CASSPGQGASSPLHF. The rearrangement uses TRBV12-3 or TRBV12-4 and TRBJ1-6, with 12 bases aligning to TRBD1. The CDR3 runs 15 residues. The V and J ends lost 5 bases and 9 bases, in that order; junction bases with no gene match: 5.

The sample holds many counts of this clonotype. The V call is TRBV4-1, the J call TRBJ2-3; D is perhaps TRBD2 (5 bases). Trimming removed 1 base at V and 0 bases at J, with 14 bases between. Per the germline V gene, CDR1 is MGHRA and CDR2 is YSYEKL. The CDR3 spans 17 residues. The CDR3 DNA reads TGCGCCAGCAGCCAAGTAGCGTGGGGAACTAGCACAGATACGCAGTATTTT. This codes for CASSQVAWGTSTDTQYF.

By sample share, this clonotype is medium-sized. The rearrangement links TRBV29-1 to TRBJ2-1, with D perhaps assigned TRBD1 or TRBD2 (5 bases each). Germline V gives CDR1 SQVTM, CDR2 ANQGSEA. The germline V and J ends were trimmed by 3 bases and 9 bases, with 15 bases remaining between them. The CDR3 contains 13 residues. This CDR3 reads CSVDKSGQGEQFF. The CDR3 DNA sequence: TGCAGCGTTGATAAATCGGGGCAGGGTGAGCAGTTCTTC.

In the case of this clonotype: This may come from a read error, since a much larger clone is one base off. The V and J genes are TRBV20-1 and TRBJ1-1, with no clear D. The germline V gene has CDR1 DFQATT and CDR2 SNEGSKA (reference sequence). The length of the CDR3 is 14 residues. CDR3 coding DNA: TGCAGTGCTAGAGGCCAGACCAGGAACACTGATGCTTTCTTT. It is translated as CSARGQTRNTDAFF.

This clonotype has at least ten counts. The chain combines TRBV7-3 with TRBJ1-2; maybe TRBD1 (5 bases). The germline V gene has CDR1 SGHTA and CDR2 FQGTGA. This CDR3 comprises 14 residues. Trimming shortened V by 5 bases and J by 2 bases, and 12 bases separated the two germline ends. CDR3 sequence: CASSPGSENYGYTF. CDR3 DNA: TGTGCCAGCAGCCCAGGGAGCGAGAACTATGGCTACACCTTC.

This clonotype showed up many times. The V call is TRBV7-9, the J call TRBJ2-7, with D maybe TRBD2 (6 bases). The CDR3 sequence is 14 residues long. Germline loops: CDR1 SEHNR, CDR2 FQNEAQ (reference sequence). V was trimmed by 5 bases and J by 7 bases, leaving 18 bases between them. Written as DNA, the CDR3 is TGTGCCAGCAGCCTCCGGGACGCCGGAGGGGAGCAGTACTTC. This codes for CASSLRDAGGEQYF.

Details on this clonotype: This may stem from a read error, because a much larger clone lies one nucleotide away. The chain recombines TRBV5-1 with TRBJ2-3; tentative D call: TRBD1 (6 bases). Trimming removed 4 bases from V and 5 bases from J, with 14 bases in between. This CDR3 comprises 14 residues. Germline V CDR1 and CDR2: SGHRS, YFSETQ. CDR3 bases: TGCGCCAGCAGCCGACAGGAGGCCCTAGATACGCAGTATTTT. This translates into CASSRQEALDTQYF.

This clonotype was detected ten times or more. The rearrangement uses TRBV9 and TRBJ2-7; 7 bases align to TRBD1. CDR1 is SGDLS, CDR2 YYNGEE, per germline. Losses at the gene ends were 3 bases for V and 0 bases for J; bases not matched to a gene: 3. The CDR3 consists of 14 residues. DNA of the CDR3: TGTGCCAGCAGCGAGCGGACAGGCTCCTACGAGCAGTACTTC. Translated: CASSERTGSYEQYF.

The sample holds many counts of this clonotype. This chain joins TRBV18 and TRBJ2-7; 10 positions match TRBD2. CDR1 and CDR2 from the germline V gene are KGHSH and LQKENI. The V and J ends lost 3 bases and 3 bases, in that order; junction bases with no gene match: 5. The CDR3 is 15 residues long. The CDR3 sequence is CASSPRTSGHYEQYF. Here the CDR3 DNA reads TGTGCCAGCTCACCGAGGACTAGCGGTCACTACGAGCAGTACTTC.

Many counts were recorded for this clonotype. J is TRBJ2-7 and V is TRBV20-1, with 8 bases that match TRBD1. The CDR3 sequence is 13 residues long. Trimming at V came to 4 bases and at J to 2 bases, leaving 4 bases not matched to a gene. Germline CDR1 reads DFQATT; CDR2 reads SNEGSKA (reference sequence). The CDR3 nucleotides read TGCAGTGCTAAGTCACAGGGGGCCTACGAGCAGTACTTC. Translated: CSAKSQGAYEQYF.

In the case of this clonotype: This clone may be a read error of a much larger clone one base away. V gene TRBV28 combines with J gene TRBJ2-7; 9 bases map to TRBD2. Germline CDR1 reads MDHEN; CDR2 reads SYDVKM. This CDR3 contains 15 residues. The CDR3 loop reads CVSRPQVAGVYEQYF. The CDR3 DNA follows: TGTGTCAGCAGACCCCAAGTAGCGGGGGTCTACGAGCAGTACTTC.

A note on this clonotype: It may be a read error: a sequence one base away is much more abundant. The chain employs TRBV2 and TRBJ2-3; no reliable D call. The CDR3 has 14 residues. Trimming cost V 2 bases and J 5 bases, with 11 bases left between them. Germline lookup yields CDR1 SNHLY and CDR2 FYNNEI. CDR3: CASSEKQVVDTQYF. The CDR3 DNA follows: TGTGCCAGCAGTGAAAAGCAGGTAGTAGATACGCAGTATTTT.

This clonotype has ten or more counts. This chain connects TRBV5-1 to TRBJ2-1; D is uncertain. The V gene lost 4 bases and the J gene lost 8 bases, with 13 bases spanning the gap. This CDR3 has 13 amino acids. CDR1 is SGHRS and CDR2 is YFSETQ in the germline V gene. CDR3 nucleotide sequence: TGCGCCAGCAGCCCTATTGGATTCCATGAGCAGTTCTTC. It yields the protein CASSPIGFHEQFF.

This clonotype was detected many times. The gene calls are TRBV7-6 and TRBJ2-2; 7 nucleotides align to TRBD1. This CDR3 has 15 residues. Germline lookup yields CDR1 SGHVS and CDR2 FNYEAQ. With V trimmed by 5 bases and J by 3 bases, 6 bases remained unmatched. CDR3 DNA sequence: TGTGCCAGCAGCAGGACAGGTCTGGACACCGGGGAGCTGTTTTTT. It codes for CASSRTGLDTGELFF.

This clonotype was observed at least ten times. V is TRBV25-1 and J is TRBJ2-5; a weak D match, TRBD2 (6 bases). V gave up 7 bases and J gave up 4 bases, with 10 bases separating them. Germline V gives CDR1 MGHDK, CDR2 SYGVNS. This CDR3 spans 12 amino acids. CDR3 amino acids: CASIDGGETQYF. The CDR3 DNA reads TGTGCCAGCATAGACGGGGGAGAGACCCAGTACTTC.

The CDR3: CASSLDSESSGELFF. The DNA of the CDR3 is TGTGCCAGCAGCCTGGACAGTGAGTCGTCCGGGGAGCTGTTTTTT. The rearrangement joins TRBV7-9 to TRBJ2-2, with D perhaps matching TRBD1 (6 bases). Germline CDR1 and CDR2: SEHNR and FQNEAQ (reference sequence). The CDR3 is made up of 15 amino acids. Trimming removed 5 bases at V and 6 bases at J, with 16 bases between. Supplemented by reference TRBV7-9 and TRBJ2-2, the full variable domain reads DTGVSQNPRHKITKRGQNVTFRCDPISEHNRLYWYRQTLGQGPEFLTYFQNEAQLEKSRLLSDRFSAERPKGSFSTLEIQRTEQGDSAMYLCASSLDSESSGELFFGEGSRLTVL.

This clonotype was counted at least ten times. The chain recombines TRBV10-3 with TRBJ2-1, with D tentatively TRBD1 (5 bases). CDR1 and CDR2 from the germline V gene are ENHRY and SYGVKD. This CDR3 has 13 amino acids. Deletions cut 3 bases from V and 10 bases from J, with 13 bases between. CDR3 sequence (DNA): TGTGCCATCAGTGAAGGGGCTGGGGCGGAGCAGTTCTTC. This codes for CAISEGAGAEQFF.

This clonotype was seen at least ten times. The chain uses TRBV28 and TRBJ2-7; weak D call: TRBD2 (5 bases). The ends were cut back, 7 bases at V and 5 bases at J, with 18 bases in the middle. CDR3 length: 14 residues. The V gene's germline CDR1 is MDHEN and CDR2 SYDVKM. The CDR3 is CASTNGEGGHEQYF. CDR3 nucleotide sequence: TGTGCCAGCACCAACGGCGAGGGCGGACACGAGCAGTACTTC.

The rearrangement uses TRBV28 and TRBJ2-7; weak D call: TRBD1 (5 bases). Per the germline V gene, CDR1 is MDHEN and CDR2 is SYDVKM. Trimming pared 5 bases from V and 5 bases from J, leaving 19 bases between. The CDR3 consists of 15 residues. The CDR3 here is CASSHDGSRVHEQYF. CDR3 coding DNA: TGTGCCAGCAGTCACGACGGCAGCAGGGTCCACGAGCAGTACTTC.

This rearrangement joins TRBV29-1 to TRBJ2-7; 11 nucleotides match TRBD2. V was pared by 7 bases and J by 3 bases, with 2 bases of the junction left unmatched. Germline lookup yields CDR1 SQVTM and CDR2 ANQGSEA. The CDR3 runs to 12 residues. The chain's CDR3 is CSAGTSGYEQYF. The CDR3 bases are TGCAGCGCGGGGACTAGCGGCTACGAGCAGTACTTC.

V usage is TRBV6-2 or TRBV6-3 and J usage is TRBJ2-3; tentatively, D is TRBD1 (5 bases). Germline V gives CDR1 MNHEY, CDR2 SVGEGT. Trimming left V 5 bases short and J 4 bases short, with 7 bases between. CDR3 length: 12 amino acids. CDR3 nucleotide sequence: TGTGCCAGCAGTGGGGCCTCAGATACGCAGTATTTT. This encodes CASSGASDTQYF.

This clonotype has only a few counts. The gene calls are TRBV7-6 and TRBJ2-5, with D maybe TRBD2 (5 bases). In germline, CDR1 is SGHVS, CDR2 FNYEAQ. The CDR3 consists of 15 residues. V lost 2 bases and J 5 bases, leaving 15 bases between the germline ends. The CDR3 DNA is TGTGCCAGCAGCTTAATGAGGACTGGGCGGGAGACCCAGTACTTC. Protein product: CASSLMRTGRETQYF.

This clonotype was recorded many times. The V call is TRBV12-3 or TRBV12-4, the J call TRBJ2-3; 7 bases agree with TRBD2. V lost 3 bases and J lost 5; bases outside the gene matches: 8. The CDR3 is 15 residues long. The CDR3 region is CASSFVAGRVDTQYF. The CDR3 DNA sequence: TGTGCCAGCAGTTTTGTAGCGGGCCGGGTAGATACGCAGTATTTT.

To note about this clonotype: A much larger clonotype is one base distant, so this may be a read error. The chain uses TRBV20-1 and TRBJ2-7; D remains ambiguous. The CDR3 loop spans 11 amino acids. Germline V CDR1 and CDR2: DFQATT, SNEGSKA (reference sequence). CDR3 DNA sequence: TGCAGTGTTAGACCCGCCTACGAGCAGTACTTC. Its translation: CSVRPAYEQYF.

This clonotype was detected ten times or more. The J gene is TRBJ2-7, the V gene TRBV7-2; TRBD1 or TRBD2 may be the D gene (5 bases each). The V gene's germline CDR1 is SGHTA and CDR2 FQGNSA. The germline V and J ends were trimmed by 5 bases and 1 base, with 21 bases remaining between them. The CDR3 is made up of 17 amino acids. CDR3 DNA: TGTGCCAGCAGCCTTAATCTCGGGACCGAGACTTCCTACGAGCAGTACTTC. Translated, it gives CASSLNLGTETSYEQYF. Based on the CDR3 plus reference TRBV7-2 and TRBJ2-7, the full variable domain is GAGVSQSPSNKVTEKGKDVELRCDPISGHTALYWYRQSLGQGLEFLIYFQGNSAPDKSGLPSDRFSAERTGGSVSTLTIQRTQQEDSAVYLCASSLNLGTETSYEQYFGPGTRLTVT.

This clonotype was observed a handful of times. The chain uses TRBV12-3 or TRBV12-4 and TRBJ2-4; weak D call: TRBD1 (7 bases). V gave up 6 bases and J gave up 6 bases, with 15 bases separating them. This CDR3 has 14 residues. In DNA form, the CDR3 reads TGTGCCAGCAGCCTGGAGGGGGCCGGAAACATTCAGTACTTC. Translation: CASSLEGAGNIQYF.

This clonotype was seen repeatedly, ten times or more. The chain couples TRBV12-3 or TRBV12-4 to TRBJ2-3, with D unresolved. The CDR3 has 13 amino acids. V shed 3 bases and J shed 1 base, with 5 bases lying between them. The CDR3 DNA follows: TGTGCCAGCAGTTTCCGTGGCACAGATACGCAGTATTTT. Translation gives CASSFRGTDTQYF.